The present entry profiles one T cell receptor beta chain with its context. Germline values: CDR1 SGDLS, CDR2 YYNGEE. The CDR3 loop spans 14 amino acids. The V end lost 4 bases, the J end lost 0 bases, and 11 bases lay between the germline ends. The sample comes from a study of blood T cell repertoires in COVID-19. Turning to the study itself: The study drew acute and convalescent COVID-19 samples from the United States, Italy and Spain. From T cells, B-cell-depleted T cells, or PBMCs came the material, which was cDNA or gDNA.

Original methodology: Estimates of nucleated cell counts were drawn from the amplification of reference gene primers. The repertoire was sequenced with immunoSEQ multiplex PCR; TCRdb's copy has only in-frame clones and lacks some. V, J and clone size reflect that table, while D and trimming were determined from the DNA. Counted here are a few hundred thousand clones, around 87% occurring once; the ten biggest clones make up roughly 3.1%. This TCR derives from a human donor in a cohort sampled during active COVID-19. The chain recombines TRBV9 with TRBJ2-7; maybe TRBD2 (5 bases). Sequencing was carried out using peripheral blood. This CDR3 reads CASSPFGSSYEQYF. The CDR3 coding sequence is TGTGCCAGCAGCCCTTTTGGGAGCTCCTACGAGCAGTACTTC.